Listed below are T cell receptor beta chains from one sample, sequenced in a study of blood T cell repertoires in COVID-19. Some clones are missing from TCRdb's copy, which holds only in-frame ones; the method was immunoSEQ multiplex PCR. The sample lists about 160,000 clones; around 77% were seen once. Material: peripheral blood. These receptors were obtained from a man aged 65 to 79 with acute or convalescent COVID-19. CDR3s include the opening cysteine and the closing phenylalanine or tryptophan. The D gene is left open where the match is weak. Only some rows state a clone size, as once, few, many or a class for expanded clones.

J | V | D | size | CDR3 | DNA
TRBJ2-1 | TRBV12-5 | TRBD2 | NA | CASRRGRGANEQFF | TGTGCTAGTCGCCGGGGGCGGGGGGCCAATGAGCAGTTCTTC
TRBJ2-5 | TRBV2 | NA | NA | CASRRRGQETQYF | TGTGCCAGCAGAAGGAGAGGCCAAGAGACCCAGTACTTC
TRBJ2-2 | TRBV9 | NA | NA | CASSVLQGPGELFF | TGTGCCAGCAGCGTGCTACAGGGCCCCGGGGAGCTGTTTTTT
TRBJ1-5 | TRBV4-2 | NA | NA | CASSQGEGSNQPQHF | TGTGCCAGCAGCCAAGGGGAGGGGAGCAATCAGCCCCAGCATTTT
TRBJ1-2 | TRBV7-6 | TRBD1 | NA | CASSPRGQGTVGYTF | TGTGCCAGCAGTCCAAGGGGACAGGGGACTGTTGGCTACACCTTC
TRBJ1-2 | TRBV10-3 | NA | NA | CAISESKGRGYGYTF | TGTGCCATCAGTGAGTCGAAGGGCAGGGGCTACGGCTACACCTTC
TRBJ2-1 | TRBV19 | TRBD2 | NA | CASSLLAGANEQFF | TGTGCCAGTAGTCTGCTAGCGGGGGCCAATGAGCAGTTCTTC
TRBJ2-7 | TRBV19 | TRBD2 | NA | CASSRTSGNPSPYEQYF | TGTGCCAGTAGTAGGACTAGCGGGAACCCATCCCCCTACGAGCAGTACTTC
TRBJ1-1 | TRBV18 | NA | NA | CASSPPTRGFEAFF | TGTGCCAGCTCACCACCGACGAGGGGGTTTGAAGCTTTCTTT
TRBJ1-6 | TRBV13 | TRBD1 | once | CASSADRVGNSPLHF | TGTGCCAGCAGCGCGGACAGGGTGGGTAATTCACCCCTCCACTTT
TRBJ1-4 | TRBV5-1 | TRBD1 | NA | CASSSGPTGGNEKLFF | TGCGCCAGCAGCTCCGGTCCGACAGGGGGAAATGAAAAACTGTTTTTT
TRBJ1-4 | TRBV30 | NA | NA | CAWSRSTNEKLFF | TGTGCCTGGAGTCGGTCCACTAATGAAAAACTGTTTTTT
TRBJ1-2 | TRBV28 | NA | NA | CASTIPGQVYGYTF | TGTGCCAGCACCATCCCGGGACAAGTGTATGGCTACACCTTC
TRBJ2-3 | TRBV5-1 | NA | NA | CASSLNGVTDTQYF | TGCGCCAGCAGCTTGAACGGGGTCACAGATACGCAGTATTTT
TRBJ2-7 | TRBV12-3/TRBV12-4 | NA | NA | CASSIQGYEQYF | TGTGCCAGCAGTATACAGGGCTACGAGCAGTACTTC
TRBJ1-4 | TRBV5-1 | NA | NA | CASSLTGASQNEKLFF | TGCGCCAGCAGCCTTACCGGAGCATCGCAAAATGAAAAACTGTTTTTT
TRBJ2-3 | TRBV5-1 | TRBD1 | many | CASSNQGVSTDTQYF | TGCGCCAGCAGCAACCAGGGGGTAAGCACAGATACGCAGTATTTT
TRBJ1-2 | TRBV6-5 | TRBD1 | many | CASSQDRGSYGYTF | TGTGCCAGCAGCCAAGACAGGGGTAGCTATGGCTACACCTTC
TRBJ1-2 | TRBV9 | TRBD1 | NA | CASSETGRSNYGYTF | TGTGCCAGCAGCGAGACAGGGAGGAGTAACTATGGCTACACCTTC
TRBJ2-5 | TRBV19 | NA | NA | CASSITFRETQYF | TGTGCCAGTAGTATCACCTTCAGGGAGACCCAGTACTTC
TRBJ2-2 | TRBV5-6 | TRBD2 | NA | CASSRSGGTGELFF | TGTGCCAGCAGCCGGAGCGGGGGTACCGGGGAGCTGTTTTTT
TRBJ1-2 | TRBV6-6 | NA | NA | CASQDSNYGYTF | TGTGCCAGCCAGGACAGCAACTATGGCTACACCTTC
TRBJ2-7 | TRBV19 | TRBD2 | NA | CASSATSGTWYEQYF | TGTGCCAGTAGTGCCACTAGCGGAACTTGGTACGAGCAGTACTTC
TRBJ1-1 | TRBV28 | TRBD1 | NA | CASTYPGQRIEAFF | TGTGCCAGCACTTACCCGGGACAGAGAATTGAAGCTTTCTTT
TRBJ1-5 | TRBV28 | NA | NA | CASSTRTAGQHF | TGTGCCAGCAGTACTCGGACAGCCGGCCAGCATTTT
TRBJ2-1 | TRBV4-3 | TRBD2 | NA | CASSQEGTSGIFEQFF | TGCGCCAGCAGCCAAGAGGGGACTAGCGGGATTTTTGAGCAGTTCTTC
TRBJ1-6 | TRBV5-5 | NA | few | CASSLGQGNSPLHF | TGTGCCAGCAGCTTGGGCCAGGGTAATTCACCCCTCCACTTT